The 6 T cell receptor beta chains below come from one sample, sequenced in a study of T cell repertoires in cytomegalovirus infection. TCRdb re-analysed the reads in MiXCR, keeping a single row per CDR3 protein. The sample records 200,000 to 300,000 distinct CDR3 sequences, approximately 9% being singletons. Input material: PBMCs. All receptors derive from a human donor in good health (CMV status not recorded). Some clones in this sample may be carry-over from other donors' samples.

The table lists this clonotype with a few counts. The chain couples TRBV11-3 to TRBJ1-1; D unclear. V lost 5 bases, J lost 0 bases, and 10 bases lay in between. Germline CDR1 is SGHNT and CDR2 is YENEEA. This CDR3 is 14 amino acids long. The chain's CDR3 is CASSLGLMNTEAFF. Written as DNA, the CDR3 is TGTGCCAGCAGCCTTGGACTGATGAACACTGAAGCTTTCTTT.

This clonotype was recorded many times. The genes are TRBV7-2 and TRBJ1-6; the match to TRBD1 covers 9 bases. Germline values: CDR1 SGHTA, CDR2 FQGNSA. The V segment lost 4 bases and the J segment 7 bases; nucleotides outside the gene matches: 11. CDR3 length: 17 residues. CDR3 bases: TGTGCCAGCAGCTCGAGGGGGACAGGGACGAAAAATTCACCCCTCCACTTT. It translates to CASSSRGTGTKNSPLHF.

The sample holds one count of this clonotype. One end of the junction fails to match germline, which may point to a read error. The rearrangement uses TRBV7-2 and TRBJ2-1; no clear D gene. Germline CDR1 and CDR2: SGHTA and FQGNSA. The CDR3 runs to 15 residues. In DNA, the CDR3 is TGTGCCAGCAGCCTATCAGATAGCTCCAACAATGAGCAGTTCTTC. It translates to CASSLSDSSNNEQFF.

This clonotype came up many times. This sequence joins TRBV7-8 and TRBJ1-1; D is undetermined. The germline V and J ends were trimmed by 4 bases and 4 bases, with 10 bases remaining between them. This CDR3 has 13 amino acids. The V gene's germline CDR1 is SGHVS and CDR2 FQNEAQ. The CDR3 sequence: CASSYAGVTEAFF. CDR3 DNA sequence: TGTGCCAGCAGCTACGCCGGGGTCACTGAAGCTTTCTTT.

The chain joins TRBV20-1 to TRBJ2-5, with D unclear. Germline CDR1 is DFQATT and CDR2 is SNEGSKA (reference sequence). V was pared by 5 bases and J by 4 bases, with 5 bases between. This CDR3 has 10 amino acids. In DNA, the CDR3 is TGCAGTGCTGCCGGAGAGACCCAGTACTTC. This sequence encodes CSAAGETQYF.

The rearrangement joins TRBV7-9 to TRBJ2-1; maybe TRBD2 (7 bases). The V and J ends lost 0 bases and 10 bases respectively, with 10 bases between them. The CDR3 runs to 13 residues. CDR1 and CDR2 from the germline V gene are SEHNR and FQNEAQ (reference sequence). The DNA for the CDR3 is TGTGCCAGCAGCTTAGCGCGGGGGCAAGAGCAGTTCTTC. This translates into CASSLARGQEQFF. The full variable domain, completed using reference TRBV7-9 and TRBJ2-1, is DTGVSQNPRHKITKRGQNVTFRCDPISEHNRLYWYRQTLGQGPEFLTYFQNEAQLEKSRLLSDRFSAERPKGSFSTLEIQRTEQGDSAMYLCASSLARGQEQFFGPGTRLTVL.